The sequence of this T cell receptor (beta chain) was determined in a study of T cell responses to AZD1222 COVID-19 vaccine. Overall study results and limits: With two AZD1222 doses given, Spike-specific TCR breadth and depth both rose. Repertoire samples came only from after the peak T cell response.

Only in-frame clones appear in the TCRdb table, and some are missing; sequencing was by immunoSEQ multiplex PCR. Here the sample spans roughly 120,000 clones, roughly 87% being singletons. Turning to this clone: Its antigen is not identified.

Germline-derived CDR1 and CDR2 are MNHEY and SVGAGI. V was trimmed by 5 bases and J by 5 bases, leaving 15 bases between them. The CDR3 length is 14 residues. The clonotype comes from an adult in good health. The specimen was peripheral blood, collected on day 0 of AZD1222 vaccination. The V gene is TRBV6-5, the J gene TRBJ1-1; D unresolved. CDR3 nucleotides: TGTGCCAGCAGTACCCAAAGATTGGGTACTGAAGCTTTCTTT. Its protein product is CASSTQRLGTEAFF.